The 29 T cell receptor beta chains given below trace back to one sample, sequenced in a study (dated by TCRdb to 2015 to 2016). Preparation of the library involved RT-PCR. This sample was sequenced with an Illumina MiSeq. TCRdb redid the processing of the public reads, applying fastp at Q25 and MiXCR, and retained in-frame beta chains. Rows are unified per CDR3 protein, each entry keeping the most common DNA and genes. The sample profile shows hundreds of thousands of distinct CDR3 sequences; 14% of them were found once. The ten biggest clones cover 3.6% of the sample. Sequencing was carried out using memory CD4+ T cells from blood. These receptors all stem from a female donor in good health, serving as a healthy control.

There are a few counts of this clonotype. The rearrangement links TRBV7-9 to TRBJ2-5, with D possibly being TRBD1 (5 bases). This CDR3 is 14 amino acids long. Trimming took off 0 bases at V and 5 bases at J, with 10 bases between the two ends. Looked up from germline, CDR1 is SEHNR and CDR2 is FQNEAQ (reference sequence). The CDR3 loop reads CASSLASGLETQYF. As DNA, the CDR3 is TGTGCCAGCAGCTTAGCGTCAGGGTTGGAGACCCAGTACTTC.

The genes are TRBV18 and TRBJ2-5; the D is unclear. The CDR3 length is 13 residues. The V end was cut by 4 bases, the J end by 5 bases, with 11 bases between. Germline V gene sequence: CDR1 KGHSH, CDR2 LQKENI. The DNA of the CDR3 is TGTGCCAGCTCACAAAAGGCAGATGAGACCCAGTACTTC. Translated: CASSQKADETQYF.

The CDR3 nucleotides read TGCGCCAGCATGATACAGGGAGGACGGCAAGAGACCCAGTACTTC. Residues: CASMIQGGRQETQYF. The chain carries TRBV5-1 and TRBJ2-5; D possibly uses TRBD1 or TRBD2 (6 bases each). V was clipped by 6 bases and J by 2 bases, with 17 bases between them. The germline gives CDR1 SGHRS, CDR2 YFSETQ. The CDR3 is made up of 15 amino acids.

V and J are TRBV6-1 and TRBJ1-2; maybe TRBD1 (6 bases). Trimming shortened V by 4 bases and J by 6 bases, and 15 bases separated the two germline ends. Germline V lookup: CDR1 MNHNS, CDR2 SASEGT. The CDR3 runs to 14 residues. The CDR3 reads CASSGPTGLDGYTF. As DNA, the CDR3 is TGTGCCAGCAGTGGCCCTACAGGGCTGGATGGCTACACCTTC.

This clonotype appeared a few times. The genes are TRBV2 and TRBJ2-3; no clear D. Germline-derived CDR1 and CDR2 are SNHLY and FYNNEI. The CDR3 consists of 14 residues. Trimming cost V 4 bases and J 3 bases, with 11 bases left between them. CDR3 coding DNA: TGTGCCAGCAGTGTGCGACGAAAGACAGATACGCAGTATTTT. It translates to CASSVRRKTDTQYF.

The chain has TRBV5-1 and TRBJ1-2; D is perhaps TRBD1 (6 bases). V was clipped by 0 bases and J by 0 bases, with 15 bases between them. The germline V gene encodes CDR1 SGHRS and CDR2 YFSETQ. The CDR3 consists of 17 residues. For the CDR3, the DNA is TGCGCCAGCAGCTTGGGGGGGGCCCAGGTGACTAACTATGGCTACACCTTC. It is translated as CASSLGGAQVTNYGYTF. The variable domain in full, completed from reference TRBV5-1 and TRBJ1-2, reads KAGVTQTPRYLIKTRGQQVTLSCSPISGHRSVSWYQQTPGQGLQFLFEYFSETQRNKGNFPGRFSGRQFSNSRSEMNVSTLELGDSALYLCASSLGGAQVTNYGYTFGSGTRLTVV.

A note on this clonotype: This could be a read error, since a much larger clone is one nucleotide away. V gene TRBV29-1 combines with J gene TRBJ1-1, with D unclear. V dropped 8 bases and J dropped 6 bases, with 16 bases sitting between them. The CDR3 sequence is 12 residues long. CDR1 SQVTM and CDR2 ANQGSEA come from the germline V gene. CDR3 sequence reads: CSCKVFSAEAFF. The CDR3 region has the DNA TGCAGCTGCAAGGTCTTTTCGGCTGAAGCTTTCTTT.

This clonotype was detected many times. This chain links TRBV12-3 or TRBV12-4 with TRBJ2-7, with D uncertain. V lost 3 bases, J lost 0 bases, and 9 bases lay in between. This CDR3 region has 14 residues. This chain's CDR3 is CASSLPRSSYEQYF. CDR3 DNA sequence: TGTGCCAGCAGTTTGCCCCGGTCCTCCTACGAGCAGTACTTC.

The chain joins TRBV5-1 to TRBJ2-1, with 7 bases matching TRBD2. The CDR3 runs 15 residues. V was pared by 3 bases and J by 8 bases, with 11 bases of the junction left unmatched. Germline CDR1 reads SGHRS; CDR2 reads YFSETQ. CDR3 DNA sequence: TGCGCCAGCAGCTCCGCCGGGGGGACGGGTGATGAGCAGTTCTTC. This encodes CASSSAGGTGDEQFF.

As DNA, the CDR3 is TGTGCCAGCAGCTATTCTATCGGGTCGGGGAAGTCGACAGATACGCAGTATTTT. This codes for CASSYSIGSGKSTDTQYF. The chain has TRBV5-4 and TRBJ2-3, with a weak D call TRBD2 (5 bases). The CDR3 has 18 residues. V dropped 3 bases and J dropped 3 bases, with 23 bases sitting between them. The V gene's germline CDR1 is SGHNT and CDR2 YYREEE (reference sequence).

This rearrangement joins TRBV7-8 to TRBJ1-1; no firm D call. Trimming took off 6 bases at V and 4 bases at J, with 12 bases between the two ends. Germline CDR1 and CDR2: SGHVS and FQNEAQ. The CDR3 spans 13 residues. CDR3 sequence: CASRGNYITEAFF. The CDR3 coding sequence is TGTGCCAGCAGGGGAAATTATATCACTGAAGCTTTCTTT.

This clonotype was observed a handful of times. The CDR3 nucleotides are TGCGCCAGCAGTAGCGGGGGTATGGCCACAGATACGCAGTATTTT. Translated, it gives CASSSGGMATDTQYF. The V and J genes are TRBV5-1 and TRBJ2-3; 9 bases map to TRBD2. The CDR3 consists of 15 residues. The trim removed 5 bases at V and 2 bases at J, leaving 6 bases unmatched. Looked up from germline, CDR1 is SGHRS and CDR2 is YFSETQ.

This clonotype was detected many times. CDR3 sequence: CASTYTIQGTYEQYF. CDR3 bases: TGCGCCAGCACCTACACAATACAGGGGACCTACGAGCAGTACTTC. V is TRBV4-1 and J is TRBJ2-7; TRBD1 agrees at 7 bases. CDR1 and CDR2 from the germline V gene are MGHRA and YSYEKL. V lost 7 bases to trimming and J lost 2 bases; unmatched junction nucleotides: 11. CDR3 length: 15 residues.

The CDR3 loop is CSATGTSGSTDTQYF. CDR3 DNA: TGCAGTGCTACCGGGACTAGCGGCAGCACAGATACGCAGTATTTT. This rearrangement joins TRBV20-1 to TRBJ2-3, with TRBD2 matching 11 bases. The CDR3 consists of 15 residues. CDR1 is DFQATT, CDR2 SNEGSKA, per germline (reference sequence). The junction had 3 bases not matched to a gene; V was cut back by 4 bases and J by 0 bases.

This clonotype was counted only a few times. The chain uses TRBV24-1 and TRBJ2-7, with 9 nucleotides matching TRBD2. Germline V gene sequence: CDR1 KGHDR, CDR2 SFDVKD. This CDR3 is built from 16 residues. The V gene end was trimmed by 3 bases and the J gene end by 7 bases; junction bases not matched to a gene: 12. The CDR3 loop is CATSDTRGAGGFEQYF. The CDR3 DNA reads as TGTGCCACCAGTGATACTCGGGGAGCGGGAGGCTTTGAGCAGTACTTC.

This clonotype showed up just a few times. V and J are TRBV12-3 or TRBV12-4 and TRBJ1-2; D is possibly TRBD1 (6 bases). Trimming took 3 bases from V and 7 from J, leaving 12 bases between them. This CDR3 region has 13 residues. CDR3 loop: CASSFTGIRGYTF. The CDR3 DNA reads as TGTGCCAGCAGTTTTACAGGGATTCGTGGCTACACCTTC.

The genes are TRBV28 and TRBJ1-5, with D tentatively TRBD1 (5 bases). The V and J ends lost 6 bases and 6 bases respectively, with 12 bases between them. This CDR3 has 13 residues. Germline values: CDR1 MDHEN, CDR2 SYDVKM. The CDR3 DNA sequence: TGTGCCAGCAGCATAGGGGCGATTCAGCCCCAGCATTTT. The encoded protein is CASSIGAIQPQHF.

The genes are TRBV29-1 and TRBJ2-7, with a weak D call TRBD2 (5 bases). The CDR3 has 14 residues. Trimming cost V 0 bases and J 7 bases, with 16 bases left between them. CDR1 is SQVTM and CDR2 is ANQGSEA in the germline V gene. In nucleotides, the CDR3 is TGCAGCGTTGAAGAAAGTGTAGGAGGAAGGGAGCAGTACTTC. Translated: CSVEESVGGREQYF.

Concerning this clonotype itself: A single base separates this from a much larger clone, so it may be a read error. V usage is TRBV29-1 and J usage is TRBJ1-5; possibly TRBD1 for D (5 bases). The CDR3 spans 12 residues. CDR1 is SQVTM and CDR2 is ANQGSEA in the germline V gene. CDR3 nucleotide sequence: TGCAGCGTTGGGGGGACCAATCAGCACCAGCATTTT. It translates to CSVGGTNQHQHF.

This clonotype was detected a few times. The chain uses TRBV7-2 and TRBJ2-3; 12 bases line up with TRBD2. CDR1 and CDR2 (germline): SGHTA, FQGNSA. The CDR3 totals 18 residues. The ends lost 0 bases at V and 6 bases at J; junction bases unmatched: 10. The CDR3 bases are TGTGCCAGCAGCTTAGCGTTCCCTAGCGGGAGGGCCGTTGATACGCAGTATTTT. Amino acids: CASSLAFPSGRAVDTQYF. Looking up the rest from reference TRBV7-2 and TRBJ2-3 gives the full variable domain: GAGVSQSPSNKVTEKGKDVELRCDPISGHTALYWYRQSLGQGLEFLIYFQGNSAPDKSGLPSDRFSAERTGGSVSTLTIQRTQQEDSAVYLCASSLAFPSGRAVDTQYFGPGTRLTVL.

This clonotype was seen only a few times. The chain has TRBV20-1 and TRBJ1-5; a possible D gene is TRBD1 (5 bases). Trimming cost V 3 bases and J 3 bases, with 6 bases left between them. CDR1 and CDR2 (germline): DFQATT, SNEGSKA (reference sequence). The CDR3 spans 12 residues. The CDR3 reads CSARGPNQPQHF. The DNA for the CDR3 is TGCAGTGCTAGGGGACCCAATCAGCCCCAGCATTTT.

This clonotype was observed a few times. The CDR3 nucleotides read TGCAGTGCTCAACGGTACCAAGAGACCCAGTACTTC. Its translation: CSAQRYQETQYF. J is TRBJ2-5 and V is TRBV20-1, with D unresolved. Per germline, CDR1 DFQATT and CDR2 SNEGSKA (reference sequence). The ends were cut back, 5 bases at V and 0 bases at J, with 7 bases in the middle. The CDR3 runs to 12 residues.

In this sample, this clonotype turned up many times. The chain combines TRBV6-2 or TRBV6-3 with TRBJ2-7; 12 bases align to TRBD1. The germline CDR1 and CDR2 sequences are MNHEY and SVGEGT. J gave up 9 bases and V 8 bases, and 5 bases lay outside the gene matches. This CDR3 contains 12 residues. DNA for the CDR3: TGTGCCAGCGGGACAGGGGGCGAAGTGCAGTACTTC. Protein: CASGTGGEVQYF.

In its sample, this clonotype was seen a few times. V gene TRBV5-1 combines with J gene TRBJ2-1; the D call may be TRBD1 or TRBD2 (5 bases each). CDR1 and CDR2 (germline): SGHRS, YFSETQ. The CDR3 is 15 amino acids. With 6 bases removed from V and 6 bases from J, the gap between germline ends came to 19 bases. The DNA for the CDR3 is TGCGCCAGCAACATGGGGGTTGTGGTAAGCAATGAGCAGTTCTTC. Its protein is CASNMGVVVSNEQFF.

This chain joins TRBV10-3 and TRBJ1-6, with TRBD1 matching 8 bases. Germline CDR1 ENHRY, CDR2 SYGVKD. Trimming removed 2 bases from V and 7 bases from J; junction bases left unmatched: 1. The CDR3 runs 14 residues. The CDR3 loop reads CAISEGQGNSPLHF. DNA for the CDR3: TGTGCCATCAGTGAGGGACAGGGAAATTCACCCCTCCACTTT.

V and J are TRBV3-1 and TRBJ1-1, with D unclear. CDR1 and CDR2 (germline): LGHDT, YNNKEL (reference sequence). This CDR3 is built from 15 residues. V gave up 3 bases and J gave up 10 bases, with 21 bases separating them. The CDR3 sequence: CASSHALGRVAGAFF. Here the CDR3 DNA reads TGTGCCAGCAGCCACGCCCTGGGAAGGGTCGCAGGAGCTTTCTTT. Full variable domain (remainder filled in from reference TRBV3-1 and TRBJ1-1): DTAVSQTPKYLVTQMGNDKSIKCEQNLGHDTMYWYKQDSKKFLKIMFSYNNKELIINETVPNRFSPKSPDKAHLNLHINSLELGDSAVYFCASSHALGRVAGAFFGQGTRLTVV.

The V call is TRBV7-2, the J call TRBJ1-2; D may be TRBD1 (6 bases). The CDR3 sequence is 15 residues long. Germline lookup yields CDR1 SGHTA and CDR2 FQGNSA. Between the trimmed V and J ends, which lost 4 bases and 4 bases, there was a span of 16 bases. CDR3 residues: CASSSKTGWGYGYTF. In DNA form, the CDR3 reads TGTGCCAGCAGCTCAAAGACAGGTTGGGGCTATGGCTACACCTTC.

This clonotype was counted a few times. This chain uses TRBV5-6 with TRBJ2-6; possibly TRBD1 or TRBD2 for D (5 bases each). This CDR3 is 15 amino acids long. CDR1 SGHDT and CDR2 YYEEEE come from the germline V gene. The germline V and J ends were trimmed by 5 bases and 0 bases, with 9 bases remaining between them. CDR3 protein: CASRAGTSGANVLTF. In DNA, the CDR3 is TGTGCCAGCAGGGCAGGGACCTCTGGGGCCAACGTCCTGACTTTC.

CDR3 region: CSAPRAGGTDTQYF. For the CDR3, the DNA is TGCAGTGCTCCCAGGGCGGGAGGGACAGATACGCAGTATTTT. The rearrangement uses TRBV20-1 and TRBJ2-3; 9 bases align to TRBD2. V trimming: 5 bases; J trimming: 3 bases; junction bases outside the gene matches: 6. Germline V gene data show CDR1 as DFQATT and CDR2 as SNEGSKA (reference sequence). The CDR3 is 14 residues long.